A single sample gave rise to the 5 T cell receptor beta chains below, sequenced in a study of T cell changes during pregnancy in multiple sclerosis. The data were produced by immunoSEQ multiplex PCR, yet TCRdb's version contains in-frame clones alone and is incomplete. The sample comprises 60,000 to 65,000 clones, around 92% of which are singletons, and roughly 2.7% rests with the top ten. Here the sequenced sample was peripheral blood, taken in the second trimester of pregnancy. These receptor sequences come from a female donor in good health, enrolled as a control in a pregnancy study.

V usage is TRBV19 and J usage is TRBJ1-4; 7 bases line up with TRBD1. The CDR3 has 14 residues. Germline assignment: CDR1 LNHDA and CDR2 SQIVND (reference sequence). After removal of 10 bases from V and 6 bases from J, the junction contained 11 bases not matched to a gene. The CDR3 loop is CATSDGTVDEKLFF. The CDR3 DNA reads TGTGCCACCAGCGACGGGACAGTCGATGAAAAACTGTTTTTT.

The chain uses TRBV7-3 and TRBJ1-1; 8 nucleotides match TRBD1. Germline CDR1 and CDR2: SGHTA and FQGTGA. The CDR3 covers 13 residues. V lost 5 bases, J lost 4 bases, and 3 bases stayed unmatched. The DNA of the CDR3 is TGTGCCAGCAGCGCCACAGGGGGCACTGAAGCTTTCTTT. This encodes CASSATGGTEAFF.

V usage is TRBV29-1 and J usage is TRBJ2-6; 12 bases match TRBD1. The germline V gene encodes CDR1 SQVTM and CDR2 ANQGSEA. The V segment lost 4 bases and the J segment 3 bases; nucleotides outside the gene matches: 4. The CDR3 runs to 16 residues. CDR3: CSVGGTGGFGANVLTF. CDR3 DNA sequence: TGCAGCGTTGGCGGGACAGGGGGCTTTGGGGCCAACGTCCTGACTTTC. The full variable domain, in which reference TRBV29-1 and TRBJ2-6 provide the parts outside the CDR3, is SAVISQKPSRDICQRGTSLTIQCQVDSQVTMMFWYRQQPGQSLTLIATANQGSEATYESGFVIDKFPISRPNLTFSTLTVSNMSPEDSSIYLCSVGGTGGFGANVLTFGAGSRLTVL.

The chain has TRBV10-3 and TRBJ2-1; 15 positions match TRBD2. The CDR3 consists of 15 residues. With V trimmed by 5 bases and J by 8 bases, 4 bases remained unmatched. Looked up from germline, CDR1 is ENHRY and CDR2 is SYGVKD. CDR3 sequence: CAISRTSGGAYEQFF. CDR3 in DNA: TGTGCCATCAGTAGGACTAGCGGGGGGGCCTATGAGCAGTTCTTC.

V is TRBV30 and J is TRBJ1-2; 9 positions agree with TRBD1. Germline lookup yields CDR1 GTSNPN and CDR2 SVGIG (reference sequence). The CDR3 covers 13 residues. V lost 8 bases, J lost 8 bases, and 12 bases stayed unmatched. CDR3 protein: CAGQGFGGGGYTF. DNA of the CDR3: TGTGCCGGACAGGGGTTCGGGGGGGGAGGCTACACCTTC.